This T cell receptor beta chain is from a study of T cell responses to AZD1222 COVID-19 vaccine. Study context: Pooling of second doses given at about 4 or about 12 weeks was done. Findings and limits, study-wide: Reports say nearly half of spike-specific TCRs go after unmutated variant regions. It was only a handful of AZD1222 recipients who were seropositive at baseline. The repertoires were collected only after the peak T cell response.

Sequencing used immunoSEQ multiplex PCR; TCRdb keeps in-frame clones, though not all of them. This sample yields around 160,000 clones, of which less than 95% are seen a single time; approximately 0.6% belongs to the top ten. Details on this clone: Its antigen remains unknown.

The input for sequencing was peripheral blood, taken on day 0 of AZD1222 vaccination. This clonotype was sampled from an adult in good health.

The CDR3 loop is CASSRATGNTIYF. Here the CDR3 DNA reads TGTGCCAGCAGCCGGGCAACTGGAAACACCATATATTTT. This rearrangement joins TRBV3-1 (or the pseudogene TRBV3-2) to TRBJ1-3; D unresolved. The germline V and J ends were trimmed by 4 bases and 2 bases, with 6 bases remaining between them. CDR1 is LGHDT, CDR2 YNNKEL, per germline (reference sequence). This CDR3 contains 13 residues.